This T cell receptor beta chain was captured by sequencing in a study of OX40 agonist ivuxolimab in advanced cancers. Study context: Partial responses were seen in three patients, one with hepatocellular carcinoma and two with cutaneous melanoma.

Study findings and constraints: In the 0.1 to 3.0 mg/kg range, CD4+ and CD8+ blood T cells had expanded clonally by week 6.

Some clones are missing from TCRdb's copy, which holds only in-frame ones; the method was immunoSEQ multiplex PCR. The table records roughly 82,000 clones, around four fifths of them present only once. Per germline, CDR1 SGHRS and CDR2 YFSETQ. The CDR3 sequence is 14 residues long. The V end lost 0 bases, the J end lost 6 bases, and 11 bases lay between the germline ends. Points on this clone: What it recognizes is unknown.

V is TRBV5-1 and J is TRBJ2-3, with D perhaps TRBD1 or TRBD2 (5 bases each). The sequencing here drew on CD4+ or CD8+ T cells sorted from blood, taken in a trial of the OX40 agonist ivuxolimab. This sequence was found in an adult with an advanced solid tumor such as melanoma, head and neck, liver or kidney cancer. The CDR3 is CASSLEGRDDTQYF. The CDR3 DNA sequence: TGCGCCAGCAGCTTGGAAGGCAGGGACGATACGCAGTATTTT.